These 8 T cell receptor beta chains were all obtained from the same sample, sequenced in a study of regulatory T cells in long-lasting Graves disease. The time point was: newly diagnosed GD, antithyroid drugs for less than 3 months. From PBMCs, RNA was extracted and then used to make the TCR library. CDR3 regions were amplified by Arm-PCR using iRepertoire HTBI primers to build TCR beta libraries. TCRdb re-derived calls from the multiplex PCR reads in MiXCR, one entry per CDR3 protein. Among around 470,000 distinct CDR3 sequences listed, 12% to 15% were seen once. The same sample was also studied in work on T cells in Graves' hyperthyroidism and ophthalmopathy.

Sequenced here: peripheral blood mononuclear cells (PBMCs), sampled at new diagnosis, from a patient treated with antithyroid drugs. The receptors shown here come from a woman aged 50 to 65 with Graves disease.

With respect to this clonotype: Since a much larger clone is just one base distant, this may be a read error. The rearrangement links TRBV10-2 to TRBJ2-1, with D uncertain. Trimming took 6 bases from V and 9 from J, leaving 12 bases between them. The V gene's germline CDR1 is WSHSY and CDR2 SAAADI. This CDR3 region has 12 residues. CDR3 amino acids: CASSDERSEQFF. The CDR3 DNA is TGCGCCAGCAGCGATGAGAGGAGTGAGCAGTTCTTC.

This clonotype was seen more than once but under ten times. This rearrangement joins TRBV10-3 to TRBJ2-2; 9 nucleotides agree with TRBD2. V was clipped by 6 bases and J by 1 base; unmatched bases: 9. The CDR3 has 17 amino acids. The germline CDR1 and CDR2 sequences are ENHRY and SYGVKD. Here the CDR3 DNA reads TGTGCCATCAGCGTGGGGGGAGCGGGAGGGAACACCGGGGAGCTGTTTTTT. Protein: CAISVGGAGGNTGELFF.

The chain couples TRBV4-1 to TRBJ2-5; a weak D match, TRBD2 (6 bases). The V end was cut by 1 base, the J end by 5 bases, with 14 bases between. Germline CDR1 is MGHRA and CDR2 is YSYEKL. CDR3 size: 15 residues. CDR3 coding DNA: TGCGCCAGCAGCCAAGTCATAGCTAGCGTCGAGACCCAGTACTTC. Its protein is CASSQVIASVETQYF.

The chain is built from TRBV5-6 and TRBJ2-3; D perhaps matches TRBD1 (6 bases). Germline V gene lookup returns CDR1 SGHDT and CDR2 YYEEEE. V shed 2 bases and J shed 1 base, with 20 bases lying between them. This CDR3 has 18 amino acids. The DNA for the CDR3 is TGTGCCAGCAGCTTTCCGAGTCTGGCAGGGGTAGGCACAGATACGCAGTATTTT. Amino acids: CASSFPSLAGVGTDTQYF. Full variable domain (missing parts from reference TRBV5-6 and TRBJ2-3): DAGVTQSPTHLIKTRGQQVTLRCSPKSGHDTVSWYQQALGQGPQFIFQYYEEEERQRGNFPDRFSGHQFPNYSSELNVNALLLGDSALYLCASSFPSLAGVGTDTQYFGPGTRLTVL.

There are many counts of this clonotype. The chain recombines TRBV27 with TRBJ2-1; the match to TRBD2 covers 7 bases. CDR1 and CDR2 (germline): MNHEY, SMNVEV (reference sequence). CDR3 length: 14 residues. With V trimmed by 4 bases and J by 8 bases, 8 bases remained unmatched. CDR3 in amino acids: CASSWGGRGDEQFF. CDR3 nucleotides: TGTGCCAGCAGTTGGGGCGGGAGAGGGGATGAGCAGTTCTTC.

This clonotype was observed at least ten times. The CDR3 sequence is CASSEGVAGTDTQYF. The CDR3, as DNA: TGTGCCAGCAGTGAAGGGGTGGCGGGCACAGATACGCAGTATTTT. This rearrangement joins TRBV2 to TRBJ2-3; D remains unclear. This CDR3 is built from 15 residues. Trimming shortened V by 1 base and J by 1 base, and 9 bases separated the two germline ends. Per the germline V gene, CDR1 is SNHLY and CDR2 is FYNNEI. Together with reference TRBV2 and TRBJ2-3, the CDR3 gives the full variable domain: EPEVTQTPSHQVTQMGQEVILRCVPISNHLYFYWYRQILGQKVEFLVSFYNNEISEKSEIFDDQFSVERPDGSNFTLKIRSTKLEDSAMYFCASSEGVAGTDTQYFGPGTRLTVL.

This clonotype showed up many times. The chain uses TRBV18 and TRBJ1-5, with 9 bases lining up with TRBD1. This CDR3 spans 14 amino acids. Trimming at V came to 8 bases and at J to 4 bases, leaving 6 bases not matched to a gene. CDR1 is KGHSH and CDR2 is LQKENI in the germline V gene. The CDR3 loop reads CASSPGQGNQPQHF. CDR3 nucleotide sequence: TGTGCCAGCAGCCCAGGACAGGGGAATCAGCCCCAGCATTTT.

This clonotype has a handful of counts. The chain uses TRBV4-1 and TRBJ2-2, with a weak D call TRBD2 (6 bases). The CDR3 length is 15 residues. CDR1 is MGHRA and CDR2 is YSYEKL in the germline V gene. Trimming removed 3 bases at V and 4 bases at J, with 12 bases between. DNA of the CDR3: TGCGCCAGCAGCCAGTATCACGGGGGCACCGGGGAGCTGTTTTTT. Amino acid sequence: CASSQYHGGTGELFF.